The TCR beta chain described here comes from a study of CD8 T cells in ankylosing spondylitis. Using its own MiXCR run on the 5' RACE reads, TCRdb lists one record per CDR3 protein. The sample holds roughly 91,000 distinct CDR3 sequences, roughly 8% seen once. Germline CDR1 and CDR2: LNHDA and SQIVND (reference sequence). The CDR3 sequence is 13 residues long. For this clonotype: Its target is unknown. At one end the junction does not follow the germline gene, possibly because of a read error.

Study results and caveats: The authors found the disease-linked clones to be CD8+ and relatively rare in peripheral blood. Eight or nine highly homologous variants made up a TCR beta motif that seemed to typify ankylosing spondylitis blood.

The J gene is TRBJ2-3, the V gene TRBV19; D remains unclear. The sequenced material came from blood, either unsorted or a sorted T cell fraction (not recorded which). This clonotype was sampled from a male donor with ankylosing spondylitis or in good health (not recorded which). The CDR3 here is CTSSIVGSDTQYF. The DNA for the CDR3 is TGTACCAGTAGTATAGTTGGATCAGATACGCAGTATTTT.